The 8 T cell receptor beta chains below come from one sample, sequenced in a study of cytomegalovirus exposure and HLA in healthy donors. Sequenced by immunoSEQ multiplex PCR; TCRdb stores in-frame clones only, minus some. The repertoire has about 170,000 clones, roughly 90% of them found once; the top ten carry 10%. Sequencing was done on a sample of PBMCs. The source is a woman aged 18-29 years in good health and CMV-seropositive.

The genes are TRBV7-9 and TRBJ1-4; 10 bases are shared with TRBD1. The CDR3 has 15 amino acids. Germline V lookup: CDR1 SEHNR, CDR2 FQNEAQ (reference sequence). The trim removed 5 bases at V and 7 bases at J, leaving 7 bases unmatched. DNA for the CDR3: TGTGCCAGCAGCCCCTTGACAGGGGGCGGTGAAAAACTGTTTTTT. Translation gives CASSPLTGGGEKLFF.

The CDR3 is CASSYPRDRGSYEQYF. The DNA for the CDR3 is TGTGCCAGCAGTTATCCCCGGGACAGGGGTTCCTACGAGCAGTACTTC. The V gene is TRBV6-9, the J gene TRBJ2-7; 10 bases fit TRBD1. V lost 2 bases and J lost 1; bases outside the gene matches: 5. CDR3 length: 16 amino acids. Germline CDR1 and CDR2: MNHGY and SVAAGI.

The chain links TRBV5-6 to TRBJ2-7, with D uncertain. This CDR3 is built from 14 residues. The V and J ends lost 0 bases and 3 bases respectively, with 10 bases between them. CDR1 is SGHDT and CDR2 is YYEEEE in the germline V gene. The CDR3 sequence: CASSLGQVHYEQYF. DNA for the CDR3: TGTGCCAGCAGCTTGGGTCAGGTTCACTACGAGCAGTACTTC.

The chain uses TRBV2 and TRBJ2-5, with D possibly being TRBD1 (6 bases). Trimming removed 2 bases at V and 12 bases at J, with 10 bases between. CDR3 length: 11 residues. Germline assignment: CDR1 SNHLY and CDR2 FYNNEI. The CDR3 bases are TGTGCCAGCAGTGAAACAGGGCCCGAGTACTTC. This sequence encodes CASSETGPEYF.

The chain combines TRBV28 with TRBJ2-4; D not certain. With 6 bases removed from V and 1 base from J, the gap between germline ends came to 7 bases. CDR3 length: 13 amino acids. The germline gives CDR1 MDHEN, CDR2 SYDVKM. The CDR3 DNA follows: TGTGCCAGCAGGACCGGGGCCAAAAACATTCAGTACTTC. Protein product: CASRTGAKNIQYF.

The V and J genes are TRBV30 and TRBJ2-1; unclear D gene. V was shortened by 2 bases and J by 6 bases, with 14 bases between the two germline ends. Germline CDR1 reads GTSNPN; CDR2 reads SVGIG (reference sequence). The CDR3 totals 14 residues. CDR3 residues: CAWSSPSLGNEQFF. The CDR3 nucleotides read TGTGCCTGGAGTAGCCCCTCCCTAGGCAATGAGCAGTTCTTC.

The J gene is TRBJ2-7, the V gene TRBV19; 7 bases are a match to TRBD1. Germline lookup yields CDR1 LNHDA and CDR2 SQIVND (reference sequence). After removal of 4 bases from V and 7 bases from J, the junction contained 10 bases not matched to a gene. This CDR3 is built from 14 residues. CDR3 sequence: CASSRTGQKYEQYF. The DNA of the CDR3 is TGTGCCAGTAGTAGGACGGGACAGAAATATGAGCAGTACTTC.

The V call is TRBV4-1, the J call TRBJ2-5; D is unresolved. The CDR3 spans 14 residues. V was cut by 0 bases and J by 3 bases, with 8 bases left in between. Germline lookup yields CDR1 MGHRA and CDR2 YSYEKL. In DNA, the CDR3 is TGCGCCAGCAGCCAAGATCGCACAGAAGAGACCCAGTACTTC. It specifies CASSQDRTEETQYF.